The clone carrying this TCR beta chain was seen once. Per the original methods: Nucleated cell counts were estimated from reference gene primer amplification. Using immunoSEQ multiplex PCR, the repertoire was profiled, and TCRdb retains in-frame clones only, with some absent. From that table come the V and J calls and clone size; the DNA was used to work out D and trimming. The sample records around 20,000 clones, about 91% being singletons. CDR1 is MNHNS and CDR2 is SASEGT in the germline V gene. The CDR3 is made up of 19 amino acids. The V gene end was trimmed by 3 bases and the J gene end by 5 bases; junction bases not matched to a gene: 15. This entry is derived from a study of blood T cell repertoires in COVID-19. Overall study context: Acute-phase and convalescent COVID-19 samples originated in the United States, Italy and Spain. From T cells, B-cell-depleted T cells, or PBMCs came the material, which was cDNA or gDNA.

The V and J genes are TRBV6-1 and TRBJ2-1, with TRBD2 matching over 11 bases. The sample taken for sequencing was peripheral blood. The source of this sequence is a human donor in a cohort sampled during active COVID-19. The donor label of this sample is uncertain. In DNA, the CDR3 is TGTGCCAGCAGTGATCCGTTTAGCGGGAGGGCCATGTGGCACAATGAGCAGTTCTTC. It codes for CASSDPFSGRAMWHNEQFF.